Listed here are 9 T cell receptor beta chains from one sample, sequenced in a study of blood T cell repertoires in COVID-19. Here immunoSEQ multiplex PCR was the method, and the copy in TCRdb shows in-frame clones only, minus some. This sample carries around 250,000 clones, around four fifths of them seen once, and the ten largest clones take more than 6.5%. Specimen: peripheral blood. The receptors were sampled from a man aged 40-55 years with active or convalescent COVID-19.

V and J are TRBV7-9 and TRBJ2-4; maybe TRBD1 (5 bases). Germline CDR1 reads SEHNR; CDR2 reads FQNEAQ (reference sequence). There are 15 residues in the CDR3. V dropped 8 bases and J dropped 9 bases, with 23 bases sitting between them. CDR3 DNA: TGTGCCAGCGGAGTCCTTCTAGGGGCGGTGGGCATTCAGTACTTC. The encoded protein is CASGVLLGAVGIQYF.

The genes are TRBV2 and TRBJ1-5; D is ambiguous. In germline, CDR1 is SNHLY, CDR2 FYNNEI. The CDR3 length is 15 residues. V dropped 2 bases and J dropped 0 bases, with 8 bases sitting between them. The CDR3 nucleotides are TGTGCCAGCAGTGAATCCCAGTATAGCAATCAGCCCCAGCATTTT. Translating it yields CASSESQYSNQPQHF.

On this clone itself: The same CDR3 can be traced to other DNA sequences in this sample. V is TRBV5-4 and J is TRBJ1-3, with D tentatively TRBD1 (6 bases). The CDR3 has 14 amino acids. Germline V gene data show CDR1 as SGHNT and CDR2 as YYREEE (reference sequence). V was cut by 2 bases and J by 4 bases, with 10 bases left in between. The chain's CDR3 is CASSLQGAGNTIYF. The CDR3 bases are TGTGCCAGCAGCTTACAGGGAGCAGGAAACACCATATATTTT.

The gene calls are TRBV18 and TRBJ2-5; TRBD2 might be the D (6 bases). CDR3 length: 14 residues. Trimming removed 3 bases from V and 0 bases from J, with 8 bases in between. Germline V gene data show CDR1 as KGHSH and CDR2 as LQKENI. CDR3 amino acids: CASSPRGYQETQYF. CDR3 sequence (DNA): TGTGCCAGCTCACCCCGGGGGTACCAAGAGACCCAGTACTTC.

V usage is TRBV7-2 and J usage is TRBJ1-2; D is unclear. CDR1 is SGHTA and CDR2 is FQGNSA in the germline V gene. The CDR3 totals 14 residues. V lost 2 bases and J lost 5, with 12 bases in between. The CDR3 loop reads CASSLQYSGYGYTF. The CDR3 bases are TGTGCCAGCAGCTTACAATACAGTGGGTATGGCTACACCTTC.

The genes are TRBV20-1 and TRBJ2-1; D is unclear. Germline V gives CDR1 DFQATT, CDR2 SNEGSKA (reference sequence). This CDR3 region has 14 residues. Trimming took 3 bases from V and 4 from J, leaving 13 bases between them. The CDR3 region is CSASRNYGYNEQFF. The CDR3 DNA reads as TGCAGTGCTAGTCGTAACTATGGATACAATGAGCAGTTCTTC.

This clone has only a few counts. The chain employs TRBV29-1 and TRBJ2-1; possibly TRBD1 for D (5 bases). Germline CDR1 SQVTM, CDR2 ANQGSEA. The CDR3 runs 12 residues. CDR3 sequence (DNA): TGCAACATTGCGACAGATGTCAATGAGCAGTTCTTC. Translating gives CNIATDVNEQFF.

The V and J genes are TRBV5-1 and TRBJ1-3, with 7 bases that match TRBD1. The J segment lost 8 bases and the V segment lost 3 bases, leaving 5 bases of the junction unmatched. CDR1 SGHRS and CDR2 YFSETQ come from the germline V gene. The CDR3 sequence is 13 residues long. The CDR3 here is CASSWGQSDTIYF. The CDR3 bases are TGCGCCAGCAGCTGGGGACAGTCGGACACCATATATTTT.

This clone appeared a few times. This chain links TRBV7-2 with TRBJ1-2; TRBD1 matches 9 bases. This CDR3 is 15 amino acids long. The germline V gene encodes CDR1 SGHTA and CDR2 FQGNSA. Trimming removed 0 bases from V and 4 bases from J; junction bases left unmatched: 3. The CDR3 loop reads CASSLAPGQGYGYTF. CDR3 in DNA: TGTGCCAGCAGCTTAGCGCCGGGACAGGGCTATGGCTACACCTTC.